This T cell receptor (beta chain) was recorded in a study of T cells in Graves' hyperthyroidism and ophthalmopathy. Findings and limits, study-wide: The model forecast ophthalmopathy, anticipating it by a median around 6.4 months before onset.

Diagnoses rested on clinical symptoms, serum thyroxine and TRAb, thyroid ultrasound and orbital computed tomography. Note on this clonotype: What it recognizes is unknown.

V was trimmed by 4 bases and J by 4 bases, leaving 12 bases between them. The germline gives CDR1 SGDLS, CDR2 YYNGEE. The CDR3 has 14 residues. RNA transcripts served as the template for amplifying TCR beta CDR3 regions. HTBI primers were the set used in a first-round RT-PCR of the TCR CDR3. TCRdb called the multiplex PCR reads again in MiXCR, with one record for every CDR3 protein. The top ten clones hold around a third of a sample with 600,000 to 650,000 distinct CDR3 sequences, around 21% of them seen once. This sequence was found in a man aged 25-45 years with Graves' ophthalmopathy. This chain links TRBV9 with TRBJ2-1; D gene ambiguous. The sample taken for sequencing was blood. The CDR3 DNA reads as TGTGCCAGCAGCCCTCCCCGGCGGTACAATGAGCAGTTCTTC. It encodes CASSPPRRYNEQFF.